This T cell receptor (beta chain) was identified during a study of cytomegalovirus exposure and HLA in healthy donors (dated by TCRdb to 2015 to 2018). General notes on the study: In an earlier analysis of some 550 of the donors, 250 to 300 Gb of sequence data and 95 million to 130 million unique TCR beta sequences from about 179 million T cells were reported. An early release covering roughly 640 HLA-typed donors comprised approximately 300 gigabases of sequencing data and tens of millions of unique TCR sequences. Among the approximately 420 genotyped donors, approximately 81% belonged to the genetic ancestry cluster associated with self-reported Caucasian donors. The study aimed to test whether cataloging public T cell receptors could reveal signatures of past pathogen exposure. The T cell repertoires of 666 subjects were profiled by immunosequencing and related to cytomegalovirus serostatus. A separate validation cohort of more than 100 different subjects was used in addition to the roughly 620-subject first cohort. High-throughput TCR immunosequencing, statistical association of individual TCRs with disease status, and machine learning were combined to predict cytomegalovirus infection status. To study patterns of TCR occurrence, a later analysis re-analyzed previously published TCR beta repertoires from around 700 donors and added high-resolution HLA genotyping. The later analysis used no new phenotypic data to find candidate immune exposures, relying instead on TCR beta sequences and their occurrence across donors. To decide whether each TCR beta V gene segment behaved as functional or pseudogenic, an earlier analysis of nearly 600 of the donors relied on high-throughput TCR beta sequencing. Alongside the repertoire data, information on donor age, sex, ethnicity and CMV serostatus was compiled. A later genetic analysis took genome-wide SNP genotypes for about 60% of the roughly 670 donors and used that subset as a discovery cohort. All discovery cohort repertoires had been generated using a single sequencing platform. HLA typing included class I and class II loci at four-digit resolution. Typing coverage differed by locus: A, B, C, DRB1 and DQB1 were typed in about 629-640 donors, DQA1 in approximately 520, DPA1 in over 600, and DPB1 in just under 480. Four or five DR-DQ haplotypes were handled as single units for association and clustering because linkage in the cohort was strong. Among some 400 genotyped donors of the cohort, an average of approximately 220,000 unique TCR beta nucleotide sequences was sequenced per donor, of which about 18% were non-productive. The study at large found these results: Immune exposure information for the cohort was limited to CMV serostatus. Cytomegalovirus status was reported to be diagnosed by the classifier with high specificity and sensitivity in both the original and validation cohorts. Correlated functional status among segregating V segments might reflect linkage disequilibrium, but an unknown experimental factor could not be ruled out. Most TCR sequences were observed very rarely across donors, whereas some public TCRs were present in many individuals. A later genetic analysis associated a missense DCLRE1C variant with V-gene and J-gene trimming of TCR beta chains, and an independent cohort replicated the association. Sequencing depth was assumed to be roughly uniform across donors in the presence/absence analyses, though that assumption may not hold. At a false discovery rate of 0.05, a later analysis linked about 17,000 TCR beta sequences to specific HLA alleles. A further reported finding was that TCR beta sequences accurately predicted the HLA-A and HLA-B alleles for most subjects in the first cohort. Three of the identified cytomegalovirus-associated TCR beta chains were confirmed in vitro to be specific for cytomegalovirus antigens. A later genetic analysis reported fewer N-insertions in productive TCRs among donors in an Asian-associated ancestry cluster than the approximately 670-donor mean. Because the 87-base-pair reads could not distinguish some IMGT-functional V segments, including TRBV6-2 and TRBV6-3, those segments were excluded. Because HLA typing was unavailable for some donors at each locus, only the typed subset was used in association tests. The sequencing pipeline was judged likely to have produced a cluster of highly shared sequence variants as a technical artifact. Only TCR beta chains were sequenced in this cohort, and the absence of alpha or paired-chain data limited detectable features. According to a later analysis, most CMV-associated TCR beta chains appeared to be HLA-restricted, and the HLA associations seemed to be driven largely by CMV exposure. Several of the top co-occurrence clusters appeared to be linked to parvovirus B19, influenza, CMV and Epstein-Barr virus, according to a later analysis. It was suggested by the authors that the approach could potentially be generalized to other disease states and immunological phenotypes. In an earlier analysis of around 600 of the donors, most TCR beta V segments appeared in productive rearrangements about 87% or about 30% of the time, broadly matching IMGT annotations. Compared with equally common non-associated chains, HLA-associated TCR beta chains in a later analysis were more clonally expanded and had lower generation probabilities. According to a later analysis, TCR association rates differed among HLA loci, with DRB1 alleles showing the most associated TCRs and HLA-C alleles showing the fewest. When HLA alleles, especially DR and DQ, strongly co-occurred, attributing TCR associations to individual alleles was difficult. The study listed approximately 150 TCR beta chains as associated with cytomegalovirus. The earlier analysis of about 600 of the donors excluded some 15 rarely observed V segments, including chromosome 9 orphons, because counts were too low.

In the germline V gene (reference sequence), CDR1 corresponds to SEHNR and CDR2 to FQNEAQ. From the cysteine up to the phenylalanine, the CDR3 has a length of 11 residues. This entry keeps only the CDR3 DNA: 33 bases, framed from base 1. The receptor library was made with the immunoSEQ multiplex PCR assay. The multiplex PCR relied on a mix of 60 forward primers for TCR Vbeta segments and 13 reverse primers for TCR Jbeta segments. Amplification of the CDR3 region of rearranged TCR beta genes was performed with a multiplex PCR assay on genomic DNA. The amplified TCR beta libraries were sequenced on the Illumina HiSeq System as 87-base-pair reads. As for how the authors treated the data: A later analysis counted some 80 million unique TCR beta chains across the 666 repertoires, and some 12 million of these chains were shared by at least two donors. To remove PCR and sequencing errors, raw reads were error-corrected and collapsed into unique sequences using a nearest-neighbor algorithm that merged closely related sequences. V, D and J gene segments were assigned by aligning CDR3 sequences to IMGT reference sequences. For a sequence to be retained, a match of at least six nucleotides to both a V gene segment and a J gene segment was required. A rearrangement was called productive if the CDR3 had no stop codons and remained in frame with V and J, and every other rearrangement was called non-productive. Following IMGT convention, CDR3 was defined as the stretch from the second conserved V-encoded cysteine to the conserved J-encoded phenylalanine. The earlier analysis of 450 to 750 of the donors excluded any sequence lacking an unambiguous match to a single V gene segment. In an earlier analysis of several hundred of the donors, a V segment was called functional when productive rearrangements were above 56.7%, and segregating when the standard deviation between donors exceeded 5%. To diagnose cytomegalovirus status from the catalog of TCR beta chain sequences, a statistical classification framework was built. V and J gene assignment, in a later analysis, came from comparing TCR nucleotide sequences with IMGT/GENE-DB human TR gene sequences. A later analysis assigned CDR3 sequences and most-parsimonious VDJ recombination scenarios with the TCRdist pipeline. A later analysis defined each TCR beta chain by its CDR3 amino acid sequence plus V-gene family, and excluded reads lacking a unique V-gene family. A later analysis removed 500 to 650 highly shared, low-generation-probability nucleotide sequences to deal with suspected cross-contamination and a sequencing artifact. A later analysis calculated a clonal expansion index for each public chain from normalized within-repertoire ranks of inferred template counts. A later analysis computed generation probabilities with a VDJ recombination model fitted to out-of-frame rearrangements, and checked the results against IGoR. In a later analysis, hypergeometric tests were used to score TCR-TCR, TCR-HLA and TCR-CMV co-occurrence, with a repertoire-size bias correction applied to TCR pairs. To estimate false discovery rates, a later analysis permuted the HLA or CMV assignments 20 times. A later analysis grouped co-occurring TCRs with DBSCAN, adding TCRdist sequence similarity when clustering within HLA-allele-positive subsets. Co-occurrence clustering excluded repertoires with fewer than 30,000 or more than 120,000 public chains, plus five with anomalous nucleotide sharing. The source is immuneACCESS, and TCRdb retained only in-frame sequences with V and J called. Part of the clones is not carried over; for the studies checked, unresolved V genes explain less than half of this, and the remainder is unexplained. That table is the source of V, J and clone size, and D and trimming were worked out from the DNA. The sample table contains 84,000 or so clones; only one count was recorded for 77% of them. The leading ten clones occupy 3.7% of the sample.

As concerns this clone: Its antigen is currently not known. An end of the junction does not agree with germline; a read error may underlie this.

The cohort was made up of around 720 healthy bone marrow donors. At the time of sampling, every cohort member was nominally healthy, though immune exposures that went unrecorded were likely present. The donor tested CMV seronegative and was one of the 352 seronegative cohort members. A peripheral blood sample was provided by each donor, and peripheral blood mononuclear cells were used for TCR beta sequencing. The Qiagen DNeasy Blood Extraction Kit was used to extract genomic DNA from the blood cell samples. Recombination joined TRBV7-9 with TRBJ1-3; no D gene is confidently identified. Source material: PBMCs. This clonotype originated in a man under 40 in good health and CMV-seronegative. Read as DNA, the sequence is TGTTCCAGCAGCTTGTCGGACACCATATATTTT. Its product reads: CSSSLSDTIYF.